This T cell receptor beta chain was identified in a study of blood T cell repertoires in COVID-19. Profiling relied on immunoSEQ multiplex PCR, and the TCRdb table lists in-frame clones only, not all of them. This sample yields about 100,000 clones, of which under 90% are seen a single time; roughly 13% belongs to the top ten. The germline gives CDR1 LGHNA, CDR2 YSLEER. The CDR3 contains 20 residues. Trimming cost V 0 bases and J 0 bases, with 24 bases left between them. The origin of this receptor is a human donor in a cohort sampled during active COVID-19. The chain couples TRBV4-3 to TRBJ2-7; perhaps TRBD2 as D (6 bases). The sequencing sample was made of peripheral blood. In DNA, the CDR3 is TGCGCCAGCAGCCAAGAATGGATGCGGGGACGGCGTGGGACCTCCTACGAGCAGTACTTC. It translates to CASSQEWMRGRRGTSYEQYF.